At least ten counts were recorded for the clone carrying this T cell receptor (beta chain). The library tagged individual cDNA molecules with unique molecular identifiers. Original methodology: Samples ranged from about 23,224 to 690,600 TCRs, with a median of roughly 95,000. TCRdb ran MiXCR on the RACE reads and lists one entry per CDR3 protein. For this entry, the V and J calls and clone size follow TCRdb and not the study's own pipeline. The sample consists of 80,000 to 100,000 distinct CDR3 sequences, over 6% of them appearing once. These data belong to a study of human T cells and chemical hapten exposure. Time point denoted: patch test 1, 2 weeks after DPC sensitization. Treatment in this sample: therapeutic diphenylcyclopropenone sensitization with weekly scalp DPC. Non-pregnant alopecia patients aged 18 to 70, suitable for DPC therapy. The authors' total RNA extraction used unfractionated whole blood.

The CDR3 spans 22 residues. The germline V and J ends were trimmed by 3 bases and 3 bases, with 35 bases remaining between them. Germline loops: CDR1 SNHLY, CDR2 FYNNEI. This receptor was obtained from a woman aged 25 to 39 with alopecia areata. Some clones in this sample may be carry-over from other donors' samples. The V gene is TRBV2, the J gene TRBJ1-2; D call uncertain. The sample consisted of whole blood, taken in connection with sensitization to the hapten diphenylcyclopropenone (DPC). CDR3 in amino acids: CASSDFAPPAAEGITWDYGYTF. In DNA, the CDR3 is TGTGCCAGCAGTGATTTTGCCCCTCCTGCGGCTGAGGGAATAACATGGGACTATGGCTACACCTTC.